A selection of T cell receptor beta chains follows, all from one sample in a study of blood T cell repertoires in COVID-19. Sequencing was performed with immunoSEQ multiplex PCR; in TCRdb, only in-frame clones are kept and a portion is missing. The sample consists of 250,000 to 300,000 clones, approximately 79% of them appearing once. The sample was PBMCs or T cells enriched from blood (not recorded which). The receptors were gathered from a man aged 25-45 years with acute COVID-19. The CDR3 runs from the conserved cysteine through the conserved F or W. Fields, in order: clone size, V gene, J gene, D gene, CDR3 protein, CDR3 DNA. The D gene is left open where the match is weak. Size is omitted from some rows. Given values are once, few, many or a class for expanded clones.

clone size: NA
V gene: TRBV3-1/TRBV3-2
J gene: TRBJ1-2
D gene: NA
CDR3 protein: CASSRHSTGNYGYTF
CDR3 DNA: TGTGCCAGCAGCCGCCACTCGACGGGAAACTATGGCTACACCTTC

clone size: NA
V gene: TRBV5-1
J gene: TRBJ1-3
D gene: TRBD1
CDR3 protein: CASSLWGTGTDTIYF
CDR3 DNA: TGCGCCAGCAGCTTGTGGGGGACAGGGACGGACACCATATATTTT

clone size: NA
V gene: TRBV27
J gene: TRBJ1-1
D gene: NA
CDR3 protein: CASSLVQGTEAFF
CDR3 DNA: TGTGCCAGCAGTTTAGTCCAGGGTACTGAAGCTTTCTTT

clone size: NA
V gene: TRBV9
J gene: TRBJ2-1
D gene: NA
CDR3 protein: CASSIAVLNNEQFF
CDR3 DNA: TGTGCCAGCAGCATAGCCGTACTTAACAATGAGCAGTTCTTC

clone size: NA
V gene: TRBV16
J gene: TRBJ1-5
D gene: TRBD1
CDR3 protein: CASSRQPTGGNQPQHF
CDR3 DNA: TGTGCCAGCAGCCGACAACCGACAGGGGGCAATCAGCCCCAGCATTTT

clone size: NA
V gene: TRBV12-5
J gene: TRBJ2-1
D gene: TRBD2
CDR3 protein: CASGFGLAGSNEQFF
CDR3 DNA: TGTGCTAGTGGTTTCGGACTAGCGGGATCCAATGAGCAGTTCTTC

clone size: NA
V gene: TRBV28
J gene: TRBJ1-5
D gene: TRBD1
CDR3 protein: CASRVGTALWQPQHF
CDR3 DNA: TGTGCCAGCAGGGTCGGGACAGCTCTCTGGCAGCCCCAGCATTTT

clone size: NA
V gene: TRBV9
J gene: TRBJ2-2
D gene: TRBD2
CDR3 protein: CASSSHPSGVGTGELFF
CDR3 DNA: TGTGCCAGCAGCTCCCACCCTAGCGGGGTGGGGACCGGGGAGCTGTTTTTT

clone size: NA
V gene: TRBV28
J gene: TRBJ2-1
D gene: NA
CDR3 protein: CASSTNGITVNEQFF
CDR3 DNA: TGTGCCAGCAGTACGAACGGGATTACAGTAAATGAGCAGTTCTTC

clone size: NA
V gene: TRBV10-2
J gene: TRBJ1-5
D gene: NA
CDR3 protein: CASSQGYSNQPQHF
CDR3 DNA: TGCGCCAGCAGTCAGGGCTATAGCAATCAGCCCCAGCATTTT

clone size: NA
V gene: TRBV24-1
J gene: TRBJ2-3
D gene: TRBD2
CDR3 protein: CATSTFGGGRTDTQYF
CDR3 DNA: TGTGCCACCAGCACCTTCGGGGGGGGCCGCACAGATACGCAGTATTTT

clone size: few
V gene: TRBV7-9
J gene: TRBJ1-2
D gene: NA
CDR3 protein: CASSPGTHYGYTF
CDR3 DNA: TGTGCCAGCAGCCCCGGGACACACTATGGCTACACCTTC

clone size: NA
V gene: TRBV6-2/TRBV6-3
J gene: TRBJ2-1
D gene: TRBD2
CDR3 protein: CASSPSGIEQFF
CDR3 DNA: TGTGCCAGCAGCCCCAGCGGGATTGAGCAGTTCTTC

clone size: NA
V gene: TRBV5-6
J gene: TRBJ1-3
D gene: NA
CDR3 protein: CASSSNSGNTIYF
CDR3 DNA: TGTGCCAGCAGCTCAAACTCTGGAAACACCATATATTTT

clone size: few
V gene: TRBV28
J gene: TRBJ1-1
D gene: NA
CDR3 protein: CASSLDLSAFF
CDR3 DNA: TGTGCCAGCAGCCTAGACCTATCGGCTTTCTTT

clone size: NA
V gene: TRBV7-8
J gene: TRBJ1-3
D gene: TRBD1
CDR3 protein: CASSGQGAAGNTIYF
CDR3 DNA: TGTGCCAGCAGCGGACAGGGGGCCGCTGGAAACACCATATATTTT

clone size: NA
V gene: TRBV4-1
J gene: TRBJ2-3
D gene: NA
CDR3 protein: CASSKGLSDTQYF
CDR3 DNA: TGCGCCAGCAGTAAGGGGTTATCAGATACGCAGTATTTT

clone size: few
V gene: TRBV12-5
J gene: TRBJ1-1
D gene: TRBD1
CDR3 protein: CASGLSQGARAFF
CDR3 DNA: TGTGCTAGTGGTTTGTCCCAGGGGGCGAGAGCTTTCTTT

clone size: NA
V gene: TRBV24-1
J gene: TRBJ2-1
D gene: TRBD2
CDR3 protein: CATSDIAGLYNEQFF
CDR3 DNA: TGTGCCACCAGTGATATAGCGGGGCTATACAATGAGCAGTTCTTC

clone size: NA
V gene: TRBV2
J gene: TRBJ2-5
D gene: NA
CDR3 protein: CASSEAGARQETQYF
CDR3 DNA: TGTGCCAGCAGTGAAGCGGGGGCTAGACAAGAGACCCAGTACTTC

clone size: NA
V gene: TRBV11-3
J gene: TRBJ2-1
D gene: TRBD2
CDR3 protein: CASSAGLAYNEQFF
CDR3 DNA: TGTGCCAGCAGCGCAGGACTAGCGTACAATGAGCAGTTCTTC

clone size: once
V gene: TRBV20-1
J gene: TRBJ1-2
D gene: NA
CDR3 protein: CSASPSVGYTF
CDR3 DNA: TGCAGTGCTAGCCCTTCGGTCGGCTACACCTTC

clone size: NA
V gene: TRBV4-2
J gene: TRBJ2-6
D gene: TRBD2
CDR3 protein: CASSQDSSGSSGANVLTF
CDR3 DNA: TGTGCCAGCAGCCAAGATTCTAGCGGGAGCTCTGGGGCCAACGTCCTGACTTTC

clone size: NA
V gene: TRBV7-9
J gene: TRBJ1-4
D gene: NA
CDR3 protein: CASSFRDINEKLFF
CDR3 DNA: TGTGCCAGCAGCTTCAGGGATATTAATGAAAAACTGTTTTTT